This T cell receptor beta chain was recorded in a study of T cells in Graves' hyperthyroidism and ophthalmopathy. TCR beta CDR3 regions were amplified from RNA transcripts. First-round RT-PCR with HTBI primers amplified the TCR CDR3 region. TCRdb ran MiXCR on the multiplex PCR reads and lists one entry per CDR3 protein. The sample lists more than 500,000 distinct CDR3 sequences; just over 45% were seen once. This clonotype showed up many times. As yet, its antigen is unknown. V lost 5 bases and J 3 bases, leaving 17 bases between the germline ends. CDR1 is DFQATT, CDR2 SNEGSKA, per germline (reference sequence). The CDR3 runs 15 residues. Study conclusions and caveats: The authors' 13 V-J model separated ophthalmopathy from stable hyperthyroidism.

The chain joins TRBV20-1 to TRBJ1-5, with D tentatively TRBD1 (6 bases). Sample: peripheral blood or thyroid tissue (not recorded which). This TCR derives from an adult woman with Graves' disease, either hyperthyroidism or ophthalmopathy (not recorded which). The CDR3: CSASRGRRNNQPQHF. Written as DNA, the CDR3 is TGCAGTGCTTCTCGGGGGCGCCGTAACAATCAGCCCCAGCATTTT.